The T cell receptor beta chain described here comes from a study of beta chain features in type 1 diabetes. Study-wide points: Patients showed naive, central memory and Treg TCRB repertoires that appeared more similar than those of healthy donors. A potential influence of HLA type upon TCRB rearrangement remained unresolved herein. Shorter TCRB CDR3s, moderately but significantly so, were found in Type 1 diabetes patients in all four CD4+ subsets. PCR might pick shorter templates more often, in the same way for patients and controls.

Note on this clone: Its antigen is currently unknown.

The CDR3 totals 16 residues. The V end lost 1 base, the J end lost 1 base, and 13 bases lay between the germline ends. Per germline, CDR1 SGHAT and CDR2 FQNNGV. Expressed TCRB transcripts were sequenced, since all the RNA that had been isolated was reverse transcribed. Sequencing of naive, central memory and regulatory T cell samples gave an average of roughly 3.5 million reads. The data were produced by immunoSEQ multiplex PCR, yet TCRdb's version contains in-frame clones alone and is incomplete. Here the sample spans under 400,000 clones, 10% to 15% being singletons. The clonotype comes from a woman younger than 35 with type 1 diabetes. V and J are TRBV11-2 and TRBJ2-5; perhaps TRBD1 as D (6 bases). The specimen sequenced was naive CD4+ T cells from blood. In DNA, the CDR3 is TGTGCCAGCAGCTTAGGACCCCAGGGGTCCCAAGAGACCCAGTACTTC. The encoded protein is CASSLGPQGSQETQYF. Drawing the rest from reference TRBV11-2 and TRBJ2-5, the complete variable domain is EAGVAQSPRYKIIEKRQSVAFWCNPISGHATLYWYQQILGQGPKLLIQFQNNGVVDDSQLPKDRFSAERLKGVDSTLKIQPAKLEDSAVYLCASSLGPQGSQETQYFGPGTRLLVL.